These T cell receptor beta chains were read from a single sample in a study of vaccination effects on CD4 cells after COVID-19. Their antigens remain unidentified. The table came from immunoSEQ multiplex PCR; TCRdb's copy has only in-frame clones and leaves some out. Counted here are more than 25,000 clones, over 70% occurring once; the ten biggest clones make up roughly 15%. Sample: CD4+ T cells from PBMCs cultured with HCoV-229E spike peptides, taken after COVID-19 vaccination. These receptors were obtained from a human donor who received a COVID-19 vaccine. Each CDR3 is given with its conserved first and last residue. Each record gives: D gene, V gene, J gene, clone size, CDR3 protein, CDR3 DNA. D genes are given only for firm matches. Where a row states a size, it is once, few, many or the class of an expanded clone; other rows omit it.

TRBD1,TRBV20-1,TRBJ2-7,once,CSAGGDRYGEQYF,TGCAGTGCTGGTGGGGACAGGTACGGCGAGCAGTACTTC
NA,TRBV12-3/TRBV12-4,TRBJ2-7,NA,CASGIYEQYF,TGTGCCAGCGGAATTTACGAGCAGTACTTC
TRBD2,TRBV5-4,TRBJ2-7,once,CASSPLRMGGNNEQYF,TGTGCCAGCAGCCCCCTCCGCATGGGGGGGAACAACGAGCAGTACTTC
NA,TRBV10-3,TRBJ1-4,few,CAIRPQGYNEKLFF,TGTGCCATCAGACCTCAGGGGTATAATGAAAAACTGTTTTTT
NA,TRBV12-5,TRBJ1-1,NA,CASGLPSAGPGAFF,TGTGCTAGTGGTTTGCCTAGCGCGGGACCAGGAGCTTTCTTT
NA,TRBV4-1,TRBJ2-5,few,CASSQARTDGETQYF,TGCGCCAGCAGCCAAGCGCGGACTGACGGGGAGACCCAGTACTTC
NA,TRBV4-1,TRBJ2-3,NA,CASSQEGHSSTDTQYF,TGCGCCAGCAGCCAAGAGGGACACTCTAGCACAGATACGCAGTATTTT
TRBD2,TRBV28,TRBJ2-1,NA,CASPPTSGDPLLDEQFF,TGTGCCAGTCCGCCGACTAGCGGGGATCCCCTTCTGGATGAGCAGTTCTTC
NA,TRBV7-9,TRBJ1-1,NA,CASSQGRGVGEAFF,TGTGCCAGCAGCCAGGGCCGGGGGGTGGGTGAAGCTTTCTTT
NA,TRBV11-2,TRBJ2-5,NA,CASSLLDGYQETQYF,TGTGCCAGCAGCTTATTGGACGGGTACCAAGAGACCCAGTACTTC
TRBD2,TRBV9,TRBJ2-1,NA,CASSATSGGRNEQFF,TGTGCCAGCAGCGCGACTAGCGGGGGTCGGAATGAGCAGTTCTTC
NA,TRBV29-1,TRBJ1-1,few,CSVEENRNTEAFF,TGCAGCGTTGAAGAAAACAGGAACACTGAAGCTTTCTTT
TRBD1,TRBV6-5,TRBJ1-6,NA,CASSRGTGGGSPLHF,TGTGCCAGCAGTCGCGGGACAGGGGGCGGTTCACCCCTCCACTTT
TRBD1,TRBV19,TRBJ2-5,once,CASSIDPGQGAETQYF,TGTGCCAGTAGTATAGACCCGGGACAGGGGGCAGAGACCCAGTACTTC
TRBD2,TRBV25-1,TRBJ2-3,NA,CASSGGTSGRTDTQYF,TGTGCCAGCAGTGGGGGGACTAGCGGGAGGACAGATACGCAGTATTTT
TRBD2,TRBV2,TRBJ2-2,NA,CASSSRGGSSGELFF,TGTGCCAGCAGTAGTCGCGGGGGGTCCTCCGGGGAGCTGTTTTTT
NA,TRBV19,TRBJ1-3,NA,CASSMAHSGNTIYF,TGTGCCAGTAGTATGGCGCACTCTGGAAACACCATATATTTT
NA,TRBV18,TRBJ2-5,NA,CASSPGREETQYF,TGTGCCAGCTCACCGGGCAGAGAAGAGACCCAGTACTTC
NA,TRBV7-9,TRBJ1-3,NA,CASSVGGSGNTIYF,TGTGCCAGCAGCGTTGGGGGCTCTGGAAACACCATATATTTT
NA,TRBV6-5,TRBJ1-1,NA,CASRLQPNTEAFF,TGTGCCAGCAGATTACAGCCGAACACTGAAGCTTTCTTT
NA,TRBV6-2/TRBV6-3,TRBJ1-1,once,CASSSPGSIAFF,TGTGCCAGCAGTTCGCCGGGGAGTATAGCTTTCTTT
TRBD1,TRBV5-1,TRBJ2-1,NA,CASSLQGAVNEQFF,TGCGCCAGCAGCTTACAGGGGGCGGTGAATGAGCAGTTCTTC
NA,TRBV18,TRBJ1-1,NA,CASSPGLNTEAFF,TGTGCCAGCTCACCTGGTCTGAACACTGAAGCTTTCTTT
NA,TRBV11-3,TRBJ2-2,once,CASSLDQGGTLNTGELFF,TGTGCCAGCAGCTTAGATCAGGGGGGGACCCTAAACACCGGGGAGCTGTTTTTT
NA,TRBV20-1,TRBJ1-5,few,CSAEEGRAQHF,TGCAGTGCGGAGGAAGGTCGGGCCCAGCATTTT
NA,TRBV18,TRBJ1-4,NA,CASSQRDPSLGEKLFF,TGTGCCAGCTCACAACGGGACCCCTCTTTGGGTGAAAAACTGTTTTTT
TRBD1,TRBV5-1,TRBJ1-1,NA,CASSQDRADTEAFF,TGCGCCAGCAGCCAGGACAGGGCGGACACTGAAGCTTTCTTT
NA,TRBV14,TRBJ1-2,NA,CASSPDITYGYTF,TGTGCCAGCAGCCCGGACATCACCTATGGCTACACCTTC
NA,TRBV6-1,TRBJ1-2,NA,CASSEGREDGYTF,TGTGCCAGCAGTGAAGGAAGGGAGGATGGCTACACCTTC
NA,TRBV27,TRBJ1-2,NA,CASSNRDPNVGGYTF,TGTGCCAGCAGTAACCGGGATCCAAACGTCGGTGGCTACACCTTC
NA,TRBV28,TRBJ1-2,NA,CASSLTANYGYTF,TGTGCCAGCAGTTTAACAGCTAACTATGGCTACACCTTC
NA,TRBV5-6,TRBJ1-2,NA,CASSETGYGYTF,TGTGCCAGCAGCGAAACAGGGTATGGCTACACCTTC
NA,TRBV6-4,TRBJ2-6,NA,CASSEGAANSGANVLTF,TGTGCCAGCAGTGAAGGGGCAGCCAACTCTGGGGCCAACGTCCTGACTTTC
TRBD2,TRBV14,TRBJ2-1,NA,CASSPLAGNSYNEQFF,TGTGCCAGCAGCCCACTAGCGGGGAACTCCTACAATGAGCAGTTCTTC
NA,TRBV7-9,TRBJ1-1,NA,CASSFPAGTLNTEAFF,TGTGCCAGCAGCTTCCCAGCCGGGACATTGAACACTGAAGCTTTCTTT
TRBD2,TRBV4-1,TRBJ2-1,NA,CASRSTSGGSYNEQFF,TGCGCCAGCAGGTCGACTAGCGGGGGATCCTACAATGAGCAGTTCTTC
NA,TRBV4-2,TRBJ1-1,NA,CASSQEGGPTNTEAFF,TGTGCCAGCAGCCAAGAGGGGGGGCCGACGAACACTGAAGCTTTCTTT
NA,TRBV5-1,TRBJ2-1,few,CASSPRIDPGASYNEQFF,TGCGCCAGCAGCCCCAGAATTGACCCTGGAGCTTCCTACAATGAGCAGTTCTTC
TRBD2,TRBV6-6,TRBJ2-2,NA,CASMASGVNTGELFF,TGTGCCAGCATGGCTAGCGGGGTGAACACCGGGGAGCTGTTTTTT
NA,TRBV27,TRBJ1-5,once,CASSLFPTGSNQPQHF,TGTGCCAGCAGTTTATTTCCTACAGGGAGCAATCAGCCCCAGCATTTT
NA,TRBV7-9,TRBJ1-1,few,CASSQTADTEAFF,TGTGCCAGCAGCCAAACGGCAGACACTGAAGCTTTCTTT
TRBD1,TRBV5-8,TRBJ1-4,NA,CASSLGTDRGGEKLFF,TGTGCCAGCAGCTTGGGAACCGACAGGGGAGGTGAAAAACTGTTTTTT
NA,TRBV18,TRBJ2-1,NA,CASSPSPPLLSSYNEQFF,TGTGCCAGCTCACCCAGCCCTCCGTTGTTGAGCTCCTACAATGAGCAGTTCTTC
TRBD2,TRBV3-1/TRBV3-2,TRBJ2-2,NA,CASNGLAGLFDTGELFF,TGTGCCAGCAACGGACTAGCGGGATTGTTCGACACCGGGGAGCTGTTTTTT
NA,TRBV18,TRBJ2-5,NA,CASSREVQETQYF,TGTGCCAGCTCACGGGAGGTCCAAGAGACCCAGTACTTC
NA,TRBV6-5,TRBJ2-1,NA,CASRGSVANEQFF,TGTGCCAGCAGGGGGTCGGTGGCTAATGAGCAGTTCTTC
TRBD2,TRBV15,TRBJ2-1,NA,CATSRDLAAGAAYNEQFF,TGTGCCACCAGCAGAGATCTGGCTGCGGGAGCCGCCTACAATGAGCAGTTCTTC
TRBD1,TRBV6-5,TRBJ1-1,few,CASDSGTADTEAFF,TGTGCCAGCGATTCCGGGACAGCTGACACTGAAGCTTTCTTT
TRBD1,TRBV5-4,TRBJ1-4,NA,CASSFGQVNEKLFF,TGTGCCAGCAGCTTCGGACAGGTTAATGAAAAACTGTTTTTT
NA,TRBV18,TRBJ2-1,once,CASSPSREQFF,TGTGCCAGCTCACCGAGCAGGGAGCAGTTCTTC
NA,TRBV3-1/TRBV3-2,TRBJ2-5,NA,CASSPQFRFFSETQYF,TGTGCCAGCAGCCCCCAATTTAGGTTTTTTAGTGAGACCCAGTACTTC
NA,TRBV10-3,TRBJ2-7,NA,CAISRTGTTASYEQYF,TGTGCCATCAGTCGCACCGGGACAACCGCTTCCTACGAGCAGTACTTC
TRBD2,TRBV6-2/TRBV6-3,TRBJ2-7,NA,CASSSTGTSGRARYF,TGTGCCAGCAGTTCGACCGGGACTAGCGGGAGGGCCCGGTACTTC
TRBD1,TRBV6-5,TRBJ2-1,NA,CASSYSGTGLEEQFF,TGTGCCAGCAGTTACTCAGGGACAGGGTTGGAGGAGCAGTTCTTC
TRBD2,TRBV9,TRBJ2-5,NA,CASSVGGGQQTQYF,TGTGCCAGCAGCGTAGGGGGGGGTCAACAGACCCAGTACTTC